The 28 T cell receptor beta chains presented below share a single source sample, sequenced in a study of prognosis after radiotherapy for stage I lung cancer (TCRdb year 2021). For sequencing, an Illumina HiSeq 3000 was employed. Two rounds of multiplex PCR were performed to amplify the TCR beta CDR3 region from genomic DNA. In the first PCR round, primers specific to each TRBV and TRBJ gene were used, and the primer sequences were filed in Chinese patent CN105087789A. TCRdb applied fastp at Q25 and MiXCR to the public reads, then kept only in-frame beta chains. Each record represents a unique CDR3 protein, reported with the most common genes and DNA among its rows. The sample includes 17,000 or so distinct CDR3 sequences, with 25% to 35% observed a single time. The ten largest clones represent approximately 32% of the sample. The starting material was PBMCs, obtained before or after stereotactic body radiation therapy (not recorded which). Receptors were obtained from a donor of 50 years or more with non-small cell lung cancer.

This clonotype has just a few counts. The V call is TRBV18, the J call TRBJ2-5, with 10 bases lining up with TRBD1. The V gene's germline CDR1 is KGHSH and CDR2 LQKENI. The CDR3 has 17 residues. V lost 6 bases to trimming and J lost 2 bases; unmatched junction nucleotides: 12. CDR3 in DNA: TGTGCCAGCTCTCAAGGGACAGGGGCTAAATTTCAAGAGACCCAGTACTTC. Amino acids: CASSQGTGAKFQETQYF.

This clonotype was detected ten times or more. The rearrangement joins TRBV2 to TRBJ1-5, with a tentative D call TRBD1 (6 bases). V lost 4 bases, J lost 5 bases, and 12 bases lay in between. The CDR3 is made up of 14 amino acids. Germline V gene data show CDR1 as SNHLY and CDR2 as FYNNEI. CDR3 coding DNA: TGTGCCAGCAGTGTGATGTCAGGGGATCAGCCCCAGCATTTT. The encoded protein is CASSVMSGDQPQHF.

The V and J genes are TRBV3-1 and TRBJ2-3; D gene uncertain. The V end was cut by 1 base, the J end by 9 bases, with 17 bases between. Germline V gene data show CDR1 as LGHDT and CDR2 as YNNKEL (reference sequence). CDR3 length: 15 amino acids. The DNA of the CDR3 is TGTGCCAGCAGCCAAGGACCGTTTAGCATGGAAACGCAGTATTTT. Amino acids: CASSQGPFSMETQYF.

This clonotype was observed a handful of times. A much bigger clone sits one base away, suggesting this may be a read error. The V and J genes are TRBV19 and TRBJ2-2, with 7 bases aligning to TRBD1. The germline CDR1 and CDR2 sequences are LNHDA and SQIVND (reference sequence). The CDR3 loop spans 15 amino acids. The CDR3 DNA reads TGTGCCAGTAGTACGGGACAGAGAAACACCGGGGAGCCGTTTTTT. As protein: CASSTGQRNTGEPFF.

This clonotype was seen ten or more times. Written as DNA, the CDR3 is TGTGCCAGCAGCTTAGGGGCCCCTCGGACCGGGGAGCTGTTTTTT. Amino acids: CASSLGAPRTGELFF. The chain links TRBV7-9 to TRBJ2-2; D remains ambiguous. Germline V gives CDR1 SEHNR, CDR2 FQNEAQ (reference sequence). Trimming cost V 1 base and J 5 bases, with 11 bases left between them. The CDR3 spans 15 residues.

This clonotype was recorded many times. The V and J genes are TRBV24-1 and TRBJ2-1; TRBD2 matches at 7 bases. The ends lost 3 bases at V and 6 bases at J; junction bases unmatched: 10. Germline CDR1 is KGHDR and CDR2 is SFDVKD. The CDR3 runs to 16 residues. This CDR3 reads CATSDRRTRGRNEQFF. CDR3 coding DNA: TGTGCCACCAGTGATAGAAGGACTAGGGGTCGCAATGAGCAGTTCTTC.

This clonotype has at least ten counts. V and J are TRBV20-1 and TRBJ1-4; D remains ambiguous. Deletions cut 2 bases from V and 2 bases from J, with 9 bases between. Germline V gene data show CDR1 as DFQATT and CDR2 as SNEGSKA (reference sequence). The CDR3 totals 14 residues. CDR3 in DNA: TGCAGTGCTAGACGGGGATTGACTAATGAAAAACTGTTTTTT. It translates to CSARRGLTNEKLFF.

This clonotype was seen ten or more times. The gene calls are TRBV7-8 and TRBJ2-2; 8 nucleotides match TRBD2. CDR3 size: 18 residues. Germline trimming cut 5 bases from V and 0 bases from J; bases unmatched to any gene: 11. Per the germline V gene, CDR1 is SGHVS and CDR2 is FQNEAQ. The CDR3 DNA is TGTGCCAGCAGCGAAAAGGGACTAGACTTCGCGAACACCGGGGAGCTGTTTTTT. Its translation is CASSEKGLDFANTGELFF.

This clonotype is medium-sized (0.01 to 0.1%) in the sample. The chain is built from TRBV24-1 and TRBJ2-2, with D possibly being TRBD1 or TRBD2 (6 bases each). This CDR3 is 14 amino acids long. Deletions cut 5 bases from V and 4 bases from J, with 10 bases between. CDR1 and CDR2 from the germline V gene are KGHDR and SFDVKD. DNA for the CDR3: TGTGCCACCAGTGTTGAGGGGGGCACCGGGGAGCTGTTTTTT. It translates to CATSVEGGTGELFF.

Ten or more counts support this clonotype. V gene TRBV5-8 combines with J gene TRBJ1-1; D gene ambiguous. Germline CDR1 is SGHTS and CDR2 is YDEGEE. V was clipped by 6 bases and J by 7 bases, with 7 bases between them. This CDR3 contains 10 residues. Here the CDR3 DNA reads TGTGCCAGCACCATATATGAAGCTTTCTTT. Amino acids: CASTIYEAFF.

This clonotype has a count of ten or more. At one of its ends the junction is not consistent with the germline gene, which may arise from a read error. The chain employs TRBV7-7 and TRBJ2-1, with D tentatively TRBD1 (6 bases). CDR3 length equals 13 residues. The germline V gene encodes CDR1 SSHAT and CDR2 FNYEAQ (reference sequence). CDR3 in DNA: TGTGCTAGCAGCACGGACAGCTACAATGAGCAGTTCTTC. Translating gives CASSTDSYNEQFF.

This clonotype was counted at least ten times. This chain joins TRBV20-1 and TRBJ1-2, with D uncertain. In germline, CDR1 is DFQATT, CDR2 SNEGSKA (reference sequence). Trimming removed 0 bases at V and 8 bases at J, with 4 bases between. The CDR3 sequence is 10 residues long. CDR3 in amino acids: CSARERGYTF. For the CDR3, the DNA is TGCAGTGCTAGAGAGCGAGGCTACACCTTC.

This clonotype showed up many times. This chain uses TRBV19 with TRBJ2-6, with TRBD2 as a possible D gene (5 bases). This CDR3 contains 14 residues. Germline values: CDR1 LNHDA, CDR2 SQIVND (reference sequence). Between the trimmed V and J ends, which lost 5 bases and 2 bases, there was a span of 7 bases. For the CDR3, the DNA is TGTGCCAGTAGTTCCGGGGCTGGGGCCAACGTCCTGACTTTC. Translating it yields CASSSGAGANVLTF.

This clonotype has more than one count but fewer than ten. This may arise from a read error, as a much more abundant clone is one base away. Lacking the conserved final phenylalanine or tryptophan, this CDR3 likely reflects a read error. This sequence joins TRBV19 and TRBJ1-1; D not certain. V was cut by 3 bases and J by 1 base, with 6 bases left in between. The germline V gene has CDR1 LNHDA and CDR2 SQIVND (reference sequence). CDR3 length: 13 amino acids. The CDR3 protein is CASSITKNTEAFS. The CDR3 DNA reads as TGTGCCAGTAGTATTACAAAGAACACTGAAGCTTTCTCT.

CDR3 loop: CASSYSVANSPLHF. The CDR3 DNA reads as TGTGCCAGCAGTTACTCGGTCGCAAATTCACCCCTCCACTTT. The chain has TRBV6-5 and TRBJ1-6; no clear D. The CDR3 has 14 residues. CDR1 MNHEY and CDR2 SVGAGI come from the germline V gene. V lost 0 bases, J lost 7 bases, and 7 bases lay in between.

As regards this clonotype: A read error likely explains this, since a far larger clone differs by one base. The V call is TRBV28, the J call TRBJ1-6; TRBD1 matches 10 bases. The length of the CDR3 is 19 residues. CDR1 MDHEN and CDR2 SYDVKM come from the germline V gene. CDR3 sequence (DNA): TGTGCCAGCAGTTCGCGGACAGGGGGTGGAAGCTCCTATAATTCACCCATCCACTTT. This sequence encodes CASSSRTGGGSSYNSPIHF.

This clonotype was recorded at least ten times. CDR3 in amino acids: CASSLLGDSNQPQHF. CDR3 bases: TGTGCCAGCAGTTTATTAGGGGACAGCAATCAGCCCCAGCATTTT. The chain recombines TRBV28 with TRBJ1-5; possibly TRBD1 for D (5 bases). This CDR3 is built from 15 residues. Per the germline V gene, CDR1 is MDHEN and CDR2 is SYDVKM. V shed 1 base and J shed 1 base, with 8 bases lying between them.

This clonotype was seen many times. The genes are TRBV5-5 and TRBJ2-3; 13 nucleotides agree with TRBD2. This CDR3 comprises 17 residues. Germline V gene sequence: CDR1 SGHKS, CDR2 YYEKEE (reference sequence). V was pared by 3 bases and J by 6 bases, with 10 bases of the junction left unmatched. In nucleotides, the CDR3 is TGTGCCAGCAGCTCCCGGAGCGGACTAGCGGGAGCGGATACGCAGTATTTT. Its translation: CASSSRSGLAGADTQYF.

Turning to this clonotype: Germline and junction disagree at one end, which may indicate a read error. V usage is TRBV28 and J usage is TRBJ1-4; D ambiguous. The germline CDR1 and CDR2 sequences are MDHEN and SYDVKM. The CDR3 totals 12 residues. CDR3 loop: CAISLFGEKPFF. For the CDR3, the DNA is TGTGCCATCAGTCTATTCGGTGAAAAACCGTTTTTT.

This clonotype came up many times. The genes are TRBV7-2 and TRBJ1-5; 9 nucleotides match TRBD1. Per germline, CDR1 SGHTA and CDR2 FQGNSA. This CDR3 has 14 residues. The J segment lost 5 bases and the V segment lost 5 bases, leaving 4 bases of the junction unmatched. This CDR3 reads CASSPQGAHQPQHF. The CDR3 coding sequence is TGTGCCAGCAGCCCACAGGGGGCCCATCAGCCCCAGCATTTT.

This clonotype has ten or more counts. The genes are TRBV18 and TRBJ2-6; D not resolved. From germline, CDR1 is KGHSH and CDR2 LQKENI. V lost 1 base and J lost 0, with 13 bases in between. The CDR3 contains 18 residues. The CDR3 is CASSPLVAENSGANVLTF. CDR3 bases: TGTGCCAGCTCACCACTCGTTGCCGAAAACTCTGGGGCCAACGTCCTGACTTTC.

This clonotype was seen many times. This chain joins TRBV24-1 and TRBJ2-3, with 7 bases that match TRBD1. Germline trimming cut 1 base from V and 8 bases from J; bases unmatched to any gene: 2. The CDR3 runs 13 residues. Germline V gives CDR1 KGHDR, CDR2 SFDVKD. CDR3 region: CATSDLGQVTQYF. CDR3 sequence (DNA): TGTGCCACCAGTGATTTAGGACAGGTTACGCAGTATTTT.

This chain joins TRBV24-1 and TRBJ2-3; 15 bases line up with TRBD2. With 7 bases clipped from V and 2 bases from J, the junction kept 9 bases outside the gene matches. From germline, CDR1 is KGHDR and CDR2 SFDVKD. The CDR3 sequence is 18 residues long. The CDR3 region has the DNA TGTGCCACCAGCGATCCCGGACTAGCGGGAGGGTTCACAGATACGCAGTATTTT. Its protein product is CATSDPGLAGGFTDTQYF.

The chain couples TRBV5-1 to TRBJ1-1; no clear D. This CDR3 is 14 amino acids long. Trimming removed 1 base from V and 4 bases from J, with 11 bases in between. Germline V gives CDR1 SGHRS, CDR2 YFSETQ. CDR3: CASSLNRQSTEAFF. CDR3 coding DNA: TGCGCCAGCAGCTTGAATCGGCAAAGCACTGAAGCTTTCTTT.

About this clonotype: Since a far larger clone is one base different, this is likely a read error. This chain links TRBV12-3 or TRBV12-4 with TRBJ2-5; the D is unclear. V shed 6 bases and J shed 4 bases, with 12 bases lying between them. The CDR3 runs to 13 residues. Written as DNA, the CDR3 is TGTGCCAGCAGCAGAATAGCTGGAGAGACCCAGTACTTC. Encoded protein: CASSRIAGETQYF.

This clonotype was counted ten times or more. V gene TRBV6-1 combines with J gene TRBJ2-7; 8 bases fit TRBD2. Germline CDR1 MNHNS, CDR2 SASEGT. V trimming: 6 bases; J trimming: 5 bases; junction bases outside the gene matches: 9. This CDR3 is built from 14 residues. The CDR3 coding sequence is TGTGCCAGCAGGATCAGCGGGAGCCAAAACGAGCAGTACTTC. Residues: CASRISGSQNEQYF.

This clonotype showed up many times. The rearrangement links TRBV25-1 to TRBJ2-7; D gene ambiguous. The length of the CDR3 is 15 residues. CDR1 and CDR2 from the germline V gene are MGHDK and SYGVNS. V lost 3 bases, J lost 6 bases, and 18 bases lay in between. The CDR3 DNA reads as TGTGCCAGCAGTGAGACGCTAATCGGTAAGGTCGAGCAGTACTTC. This sequence encodes CASSETLIGKVEQYF.

Turning to this clonotype: A far larger clone is off by one base, so a read error is likely. The J gene is TRBJ1-1, the V gene TRBV6-2 or TRBV6-3, with D unclear. This CDR3 region has 15 residues. Germline-derived CDR1 and CDR2 are MNHEY and SVGEGT. The CDR3 sequence is CASLGGRRTNTKAFF. The CDR3, as DNA: TGTGCCAGCCTTGGAGGTCGAAGGACTAACACTAAAGCTTTCTTT.